There are a few counts of the clone carrying this T cell receptor beta chain. Its antigen is unknown. This entry belongs to a study of fetal regulatory T cell absence and autoimmunity. Study-wide results and caveats: Oligoclonal TCR enrichment in pancreas over cord blood reached over 90-fold for some clones. Broadly similar TRB gene family usage was seen in pancreas and cord blood.

Trimming removed 1 base at V and 9 bases at J, with 17 bases between. There are 14 residues in the CDR3. Germline loops: CDR1 SGHKS, CDR2 YYEKEE (reference sequence). Clones were sequenced by immunoSEQ multiplex PCR, and TCRdb holds only the in-frame ones, with some missing. In the table there are 95,000 to 100,000 clones, about two thirds of which are singletons. V and J are TRBV5-5 and TRBJ2-7, with D perhaps TRBD2 (5 bases). Sequences were obtained from pancreas tissue. The origin of this receptor is a male donor with IPEX syndrome. CDR3 nucleotides: TGTGCCAGCAGCTTGACGGGGTCCTCCTATCGGCAGTACTTC. Its translation: CASSLTGSSYRQYF.